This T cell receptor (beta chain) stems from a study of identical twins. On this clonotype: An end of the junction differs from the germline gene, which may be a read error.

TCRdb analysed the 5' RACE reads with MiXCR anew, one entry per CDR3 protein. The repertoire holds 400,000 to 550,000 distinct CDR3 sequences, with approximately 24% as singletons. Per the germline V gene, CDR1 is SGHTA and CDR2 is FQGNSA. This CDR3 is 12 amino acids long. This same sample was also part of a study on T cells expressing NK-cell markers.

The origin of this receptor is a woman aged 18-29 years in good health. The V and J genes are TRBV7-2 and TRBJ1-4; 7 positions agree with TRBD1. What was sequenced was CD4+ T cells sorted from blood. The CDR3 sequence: CASSSGGQLLNF. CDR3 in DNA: TGTGCCAGCAGCTCCGGGGGACAGCTACTTAATTTT.